This T cell receptor (beta chain) derives from a study of cytomegalovirus exposure and HLA in healthy donors. General study findings and limits: Per published accounts, TCR beta sequences correctly predicted the HLA-A and HLA-B alleles of most subjects. The study found most TCR sequences rare, yet found some public TCRs in many donors. Relative to equally common others, HLA-associated TCR beta chains showed greater clonal expansion in a later analysis.

This clone came up a few times. The antigen remains unidentified. The CDR3 sequence is 11 residues long. Trimming cost V 1 base and J 6 bases, with 4 bases left between them. Germline lookup yields CDR1 SEHNR and CDR2 FQNEAQ (reference sequence). The PCR ran on 60 Vbeta and 13 Jbeta primers. Source study methods: It was a later analysis that counted 83 million or so unique TCR beta chains, of which roughly 11 million were shared. This table comes from immunoSEQ multiplex PCR, and its TCRdb copy is limited to in-frame clones, with some not included. That table supplies the V and J calls and clone size; D and trimming were determined from the DNA. The table includes about 150,000 clones, less than 85% detected once.

The sequenced material came from PBMCs. The receptor's source is a woman aged 60-70 years in good health and CMV-seropositive. V and J are TRBV7-9 and TRBJ2-7; D uncertain. The CDR3 DNA reads TGTGCCAGCAGCTTAGGGGCCGAGCAGTACTTC. This encodes CASSLGAEQYF.